This T cell receptor beta chain stems from a study of T-cell memory formation after mild COVID-19. This clonotype has only a few counts. The antigen is undetermined. The V gene end was trimmed by 5 bases and the J gene end by 0 bases; junction bases not matched to a gene: 9. Per the germline V gene, CDR1 is DFQATT and CDR2 is SNEGSKA (reference sequence). The CDR3 length is 16 residues. Whole-study findings and limits: Later expanders leaned toward CD4+, whereas clones contracting from day 15 to 85 were balanced CD4/CD8.

UMIs and sample barcodes were carried by the TCR alpha and TCR beta cDNA libraries that 5'RACE produced using constant-segment primers. TCRdb recomputed calls from the 5' RACE reads with MiXCR, one row per CDR3 protein. The sample has almost 550,000 distinct CDR3 sequences, 20% seen once; the top ten hold 9.5% to 15%. Sequenced sample: PBMCs or a T cell subset sorted from them (not recorded which). This chain uses TRBV20-1 with TRBJ2-1, with 8 bases that match TRBD2. The receptor's source is an adult woman who had mild COVID-19 (a few samples of this study predate the infection). Cell type and time point are not known. The CDR3 sequence: CSAGSGSGASYNEQFF. DNA for the CDR3: TGCAGTGCTGGGTCCGGTAGCGGGGCCTCCTACAATGAGCAGTTCTTC.